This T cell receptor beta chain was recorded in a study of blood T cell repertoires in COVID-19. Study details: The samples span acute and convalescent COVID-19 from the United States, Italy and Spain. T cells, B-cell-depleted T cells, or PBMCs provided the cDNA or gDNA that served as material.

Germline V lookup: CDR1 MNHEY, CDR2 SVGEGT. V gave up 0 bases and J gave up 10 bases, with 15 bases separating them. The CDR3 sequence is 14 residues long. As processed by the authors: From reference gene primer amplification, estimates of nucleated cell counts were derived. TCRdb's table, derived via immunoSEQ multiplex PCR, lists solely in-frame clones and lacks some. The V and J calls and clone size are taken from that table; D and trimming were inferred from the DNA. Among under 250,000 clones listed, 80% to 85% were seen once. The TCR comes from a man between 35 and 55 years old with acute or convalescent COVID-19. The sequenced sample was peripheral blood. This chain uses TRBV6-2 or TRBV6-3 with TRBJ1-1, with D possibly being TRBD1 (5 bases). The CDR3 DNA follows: TGTGCCAGCAGTTACTCGATCTCTGGGGCTGGAGCTTTCTTT. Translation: CASSYSISGAGAFF.